One sample yielded the 18 T cell receptor beta chains listed below, sequenced in a study of blood T cell repertoires in COVID-19. Using immunoSEQ multiplex PCR, the repertoire was profiled, and TCRdb retains in-frame clones only, with some absent. The sample holds some 200,000 clones, roughly 90% seen once. The material sequenced was peripheral blood. The receptors originated from an older woman with acute or convalescent COVID-19.

The chain uses TRBV7-6 and TRBJ2-1; 9 bases are a match to TRBD2. This CDR3 has 15 amino acids. The germline gives CDR1 SGHVS, CDR2 FNYEAQ. V shed 1 base, J shed 4 bases, and the junction held 2 bases outside the gene matches. The CDR3 nucleotides are TGTGCCAGCAGCTTAGTTAGCGGGAGATACAATGAGCAGTTCTTC. It is translated as CASSLVSGRYNEQFF.

The chain employs TRBV6-6 and TRBJ2-2; D possibly corresponds to TRBD1 (5 bases). V lost 6 bases to trimming and J lost 5 bases, with 16 bases between them. CDR1 and CDR2 (germline): MNHNY, SVGAGI (reference sequence). The length of the CDR3 is 15 residues. The CDR3 protein is CASSQPQASTGELFF. Here the CDR3 DNA reads TGTGCCAGCAGCCAGCCACAGGCGTCGACCGGGGAGCTGTTTTTT.

This clone was picked up one time. V gene TRBV5-1 combines with J gene TRBJ1-2; 9 bases map to TRBD1. V shed 4 bases, J shed 6 bases, and the junction held 4 bases outside the gene matches. Germline CDR1 is SGHRS and CDR2 is YFSETQ. This CDR3 is 13 amino acids long. CDR3 in DNA: TGCGCCAGCAGCGCTGGGACAGGGAATGGCTACACCTTC. This codes for CASSAGTGNGYTF.

The V gene is TRBV7-9, the J gene TRBJ2-6; D not resolved. The CDR3 covers 13 residues. V gave up 11 bases and J gave up 0 bases, with 8 bases separating them. Germline loops: CDR1 SEHNR, CDR2 FQNEAQ (reference sequence). The DNA for the CDR3 is TGTGCCGGCGCGGTCTCTGGGGCCAACGTCCTGACTTTC. It translates to CAGAVSGANVLTF.

The CDR3 region has the DNA TGTGCCAGCAGTCTCGAGACTAGAGGAGTGGCTGAAGCTTTCTTT. This gives the protein CASSLETRGVAEAFF. The rearrangement links TRBV6-5 to TRBJ1-1; D remains unclear. The germline gives CDR1 MNHEY, CDR2 SVGAGI. V was cut by 5 bases and J by 6 bases, with 19 bases left in between. This CDR3 has 15 residues.

This chain joins TRBV6-2 or TRBV6-3 and TRBJ2-7, with 10 bases aligning to TRBD1. Trimming at V came to 2 bases and at J to 4 bases, leaving 5 bases not matched to a gene. This CDR3 region has 15 residues. Germline CDR1 is MNHEY and CDR2 is SVGEGT. The CDR3 reads CASSYRGQGLYEQYF. In DNA, the CDR3 is TGTGCCAGCAGTTACAGGGGACAGGGGCTTTACGAGCAGTACTTC.

The chain joins TRBV3-1 (or the pseudogene TRBV3-2) to TRBJ1-2, with D unresolved. The length of the CDR3 is 16 residues. V lost 0 bases and J lost 6, with 17 bases in between. Germline CDR1 LGHDT, CDR2 YNNKEL (reference sequence). The CDR3 region is CASSQDLRAEGNGYTF. The CDR3 DNA follows: TGTGCCAGCAGCCAAGATTTGAGGGCAGAGGGAAATGGCTACACCTTC.

The V gene is TRBV20-1, the J gene TRBJ2-3; D may be TRBD2 (6 bases). Between the trimmed V and J ends, which lost 3 bases and 11 bases, there was a span of 12 bases. The CDR3 runs to 11 residues. Germline-derived CDR1 and CDR2 are DFQATT and SNEGSKA (reference sequence). CDR3 protein: CSASRDLRQYF. CDR3 nucleotide sequence: TGCAGTGCTAGCCGGGACTTAAGGCAGTATTTT.

The chain couples TRBV2 to TRBJ2-1; D not resolved. Trimming took off 7 bases at V and 7 bases at J, with 11 bases between the two ends. The CDR3 covers 12 residues. Germline loops: CDR1 SNHLY, CDR2 FYNNEI. The CDR3 region has the DNA TGTGCCAGCACCAGGCTGTTGAATGAGCAGTTCTTC. Protein product: CASTRLLNEQFF.

This rearrangement joins TRBV5-4 to TRBJ2-2; a weak D match, TRBD1 (6 bases). V was trimmed by 3 bases and J by 4 bases, leaving 10 bases between them. The CDR3 has 14 amino acids. Germline CDR1 is SGHNT and CDR2 is YYREEE (reference sequence). CDR3 protein: CASSSEGGTGELFF. As DNA, the CDR3 is TGTGCCAGCAGCTCAGAAGGGGGCACCGGGGAGCTGTTTTTT.

The rearrangement uses TRBV10-2 and TRBJ1-2, with D possibly TRBD1 on 5 matching bases. The germline CDR1 and CDR2 sequences are WSHSY and SAAADI. V lost 3 bases, J lost 6 bases, and 14 bases lay in between. There are 14 residues in the CDR3. CDR3 bases: TGCGCCAGCAGTGACCATGACAGACTCGATGGCTACACCTTC. It codes for CASSDHDRLDGYTF.

V is TRBV12-5 and J is TRBJ1-1, with 8 nucleotides matching TRBD1. J was trimmed by 9 bases and V by 2 bases; bases with no gene match: 5. Germline CDR1 reads LGHNT; CDR2 reads FRNRAP. This CDR3 region has 13 residues. In DNA form, the CDR3 reads TGTGCTAGTGGTTTGATCCAGGGGGCTCAAGCTTTCTTT. It translates to CASGLIQGAQAFF.

This clone was observed once. The J gene is TRBJ2-2, the V gene TRBV7-7; D is undetermined. The germline V and J ends were trimmed by 1 base and 6 bases, with 6 bases remaining between them. Germline values: CDR1 SSHAT, CDR2 FNYEAQ (reference sequence). CDR3 length: 13 amino acids. The CDR3 loop is CASSLGLAGELFF. Here the CDR3 DNA reads TGTGCCAGCAGCTTAGGACTCGCCGGGGAGCTGTTTTTT.

The V and J genes are TRBV18 and TRBJ1-1; D is perhaps TRBD1 (6 bases). The CDR3 length is 16 residues. CDR1 and CDR2 (germline): KGHSH, LQKENI. The V and J ends lost 3 bases and 0 bases respectively, with 14 bases between them. The CDR3 loop is CASSPPQQGMNTEAFF. The DNA of the CDR3 is TGTGCCAGCTCACCGCCGCAGCAGGGGATGAACACTGAAGCTTTCTTT.

The chain couples TRBV29-1 to TRBJ1-1; D possibly corresponds to TRBD1 (6 bases). The germline V gene encodes CDR1 SQVTM and CDR2 ANQGSEA. CDR3 size: 15 residues. With 6 bases removed from V and 0 bases from J, the gap between germline ends came to 17 bases. This CDR3 reads CSVSQRDTMNTEAFF. As DNA, the CDR3 is TGCAGCGTCTCCCAAAGGGACACGATGAACACTGAAGCTTTCTTT.

V gene TRBV5-5 combines with J gene TRBJ1-4, with a weak D call TRBD1 (5 bases). CDR1 is SGHKS and CDR2 is YYEKEE in the germline V gene (reference sequence). V lost 3 bases to trimming and J lost 3 bases, with 15 bases between them. This CDR3 has 16 residues. The CDR3 reads CASSSGGGGSNEKLFF. Here the CDR3 DNA reads TGTGCCAGCAGCTCGGGCGGGGGAGGCTCTAATGAAAAACTGTTTTTT. The complete variable domain, with remaining parts taken from reference TRBV5-5 and TRBJ1-4, reads DAGVTQSPTHLIKTRGQQVTLRCSPISGHKSVSWYQQVLGQGPQFIFQYYEKEERGRGNFPDRFSARQFPNYSSELNVNALLLGDSALYLCASSSGGGGSNEKLFFGSGTQLSVL.

The chain links TRBV3-1 (or the pseudogene TRBV3-2) to TRBJ2-5; a weak D match, TRBD2 (6 bases). CDR3 size: 16 residues. In germline, CDR1 is LGHDT, CDR2 YNNKEL (reference sequence). The V end lost 0 bases, the J end lost 0 bases, and 11 bases lay between the germline ends. This chain's CDR3 is CASSQDPGDYQETQYF. In nucleotides, the CDR3 is TGTGCCAGCAGCCAAGATCCCGGGGACTACCAAGAGACCCAGTACTTC.

The chain links TRBV7-8 to TRBJ1-2; no definite D call. V gave up 0 bases and J gave up 4 bases, with 6 bases separating them. Germline CDR1 SGHVS, CDR2 FQNEAQ. The CDR3 is 13 residues long. This CDR3 reads CASSLANSYGYTF. CDR3 sequence (DNA): TGTGCCAGCAGCTTAGCGAACTCCTATGGCTACACCTTC.